The 21 T cell receptor beta chains presented below share a single source sample, sequenced in a study of shared clonotypes between healthy human individuals. The protocol was immunoSEQ multiplex PCR, while the TCRdb copy is restricted to in-frame clones and leaves out a portion. Of 2 million to 2.5 million clones listed, roughly 95% are singletons. Sequencing was carried out using naive CD4+ T cells sorted from blood. Subset in this sample: CD45RA+ positively selected. All receptors derive from a man aged 18 to 29 in good health.

This chain uses TRBV5-1 with TRBJ2-3; TRBD2 agrees at 7 bases. The CDR3 totals 14 residues. Germline trimming cut 2 bases from V and 2 bases from J; bases unmatched to any gene: 2. In germline, CDR1 is SGHRS, CDR2 YFSETQ. The CDR3 bases are TGCGCCAGCAGCTTCGGGGGGACCACAGATACGCAGTATTTT. Residues: CASSFGGTTDTQYF. Full variable domain (missing parts from reference TRBV5-1 and TRBJ2-3): KAGVTQTPRYLIKTRGQQVTLSCSPISGHRSVSWYQQTPGQGLQFLFEYFSETQRNKGNFPGRFSGRQFSNSRSEMNVSTLELGDSALYLCASSFGGTTDTQYFGPGTRLTVL.

Of note for this clone: Other nucleotide sequences in the sample specify the same CDR3. V is TRBV27 and J is TRBJ2-1; D gene ambiguous. In germline, CDR1 is MNHEY, CDR2 SMNVEV (reference sequence). The V end lost 0 bases, the J end lost 3 bases, and 9 bases lay between the germline ends. The CDR3 runs to 15 residues. The CDR3, as DNA: TGTGCCAGCAGTTTATCGAGAGGCGGCTACAATGAGCAGTTCTTC. Translation: CASSLSRGGYNEQFF.

A word on this clone: The sample has other DNA sequences that encode this CDR3 too. This chain joins TRBV7-9 and TRBJ2-2; the D is unclear. This CDR3 spans 14 amino acids. Trimming left V 0 bases short and J 3 bases short, with 5 bases between. Germline V lookup: CDR1 SEHNR, CDR2 FQNEAQ (reference sequence). The CDR3 spells CASSLAVDTGELFF. DNA of the CDR3: TGTGCCAGCAGCTTAGCGGTAGACACCGGGGAGCTGTTTTTT.

This chain links TRBV30 with TRBJ2-5, with TRBD2 identical over 9 bases. Germline V CDR1 and CDR2: GTSNPN, SVGIG (reference sequence). Trimming at V came to 0 bases and at J to 7 bases, leaving 9 bases not matched to a gene. The CDR3 has 15 amino acids. As DNA, the CDR3 is TGTGCCTGGAGTGTCGCTAGCGGGGCCAGCGGGACCCAGTACTTC. Protein: CAWSVASGASGTQYF.

The V call is TRBV7-2, the J call TRBJ2-5, with D uncertain. CDR1 is SGHTA and CDR2 is FQGNSA in the germline V gene. The CDR3 consists of 13 residues. Trimming shortened V by 4 bases and J by 4 bases, and 10 bases separated the two germline ends. The DNA of the CDR3 is TGTGCCAGCAGCTCAAGGACCCGAGAGACCCAGTACTTC. It yields the protein CASSSRTRETQYF.

The chain has TRBV5-1 and TRBJ1-1, with D hard to call. The CDR3 loop spans 14 amino acids. Germline assignment: CDR1 SGHRS and CDR2 YFSETQ. The ends were cut back, 3 bases at V and 2 bases at J, with 11 bases in the middle. In DNA form, the CDR3 reads TGCGCCAGCAGCTACTGGTCTTCTAACACTGAAGCTTTCTTT. Amino acid sequence: CASSYWSSNTEAFF.

The chain has TRBV6-5 and TRBJ1-2; D not resolved. CDR1 and CDR2 (germline): MNHEY, SVGAGI. This CDR3 is 15 amino acids long. Trimming took off 2 bases at V and 0 bases at J, with 10 bases between the two ends. The CDR3 bases are TGTGCCAGCAGTTACGTCGGTGAGACTAACTATGGCTACACCTTC. It codes for CASSYVGETNYGYTF.

J is TRBJ1-4 and V is TRBV7-2; D unresolved. CDR1 is SGHTA, CDR2 FQGNSA, per germline. The CDR3 consists of 15 residues. Trimming cost V 2 bases and J 5 bases, with 12 bases left between them. CDR3 nucleotides: TGTGCCAGCAGCTTAAATAGGGCGGGGAATGAAAAACTGTTTTTT. Translated: CASSLNRAGNEKLFF.

The rearrangement joins TRBV28 to TRBJ1-2; TRBD1 agrees at 9 bases. The CDR3 covers 16 residues. V lost 6 bases and J lost 7; bases outside the gene matches: 15. Germline V lookup: CDR1 MDHEN, CDR2 SYDVKM. The CDR3 loop is CASSFPPGQGFSGYTF. The CDR3 DNA reads TGTGCCAGCAGCTTCCCCCCGGGACAGGGTTTCTCTGGCTACACCTTC.

This rearrangement joins TRBV6-1 to TRBJ2-7; D is possibly TRBD1 (7 bases). CDR1 MNHNS and CDR2 SASEGT come from the germline V gene. V was shortened by 4 bases and J by 3 bases, with 13 bases between the two germline ends. The CDR3 sequence is 14 residues long. The CDR3 nucleotides read TGTGCCAGCAGTGGTCAGGGGGGTTACTACGAGCAGTACTTC. Translated: CASSGQGGYYEQYF.

CDR3 nucleotides: TGTGCCAGCAGCTCCGTGGGGGGACATACGCAGTATTTT. This encodes CASSSVGGHTQYF. The chain has TRBV5-6 and TRBJ2-3; the D gene is possibly TRBD2 (6 bases). V lost 3 bases and J 7 bases, leaving 12 bases between the germline ends. Germline V gene data show CDR1 as SGHDT and CDR2 as YYEEEE. The CDR3 is 13 residues long.

V usage is TRBV2 and J usage is TRBJ2-2; 7 bases align to TRBD1. CDR3 length: 16 amino acids. The germline CDR1 and CDR2 sequences are SNHLY and FYNNEI. The ends lost 4 bases at V and 1 base at J; junction bases unmatched: 6. This CDR3 is CASSATGSGNTGELFF. The CDR3 DNA reads as TGTGCCAGCAGTGCGACAGGGTCAGGGAACACCGGGGAGCTGTTTTTT.

The chain carries TRBV30 and TRBJ2-2; 7 nucleotides agree with TRBD2. Per germline, CDR1 GTSNPN and CDR2 SVGIG (reference sequence). The V and J ends lost 5 bases and 4 bases, in that order; junction bases with no gene match: 10. The CDR3 extends over 15 amino acids. This CDR3 reads CAWLRAGLSTGELFF. The CDR3 nucleotides are TGTGCCTGGCTGCGAGCGGGACTCTCCACCGGGGAGCTGTTTTTT.

In regard to this clone: The junction differs from germline at one of its ends, possibly a read error. V and J are TRBV28 and TRBJ2-2; D tentatively reads TRBD1 or TRBD2 (5 bases each). The CDR3 spans 18 residues. Germline loops: CDR1 MDHEN, CDR2 SYDVKM. CDR3 region: CASSLSYTGTRNAGELFF. The CDR3 DNA sequence: TGTGCCAGCAGTCTTTCCTACACCGGGACGAGGAACGCCGGGGAGCTGTTTTTT.

This rearrangement joins TRBV2 to TRBJ2-7; weak D call: TRBD1 (5 bases). The CDR3 spans 11 residues. V lost 7 bases to trimming and J lost 4 bases, with 8 bases between them. Germline CDR1 is SNHLY and CDR2 is FYNNEI. The CDR3 here is CASTDRYEQYF. The CDR3 bases are TGTGCCAGCACAGACAGATACGAGCAGTACTTC.

V and J are TRBV10-3 and TRBJ1-1, with no clear D. Germline V gives CDR1 ENHRY, CDR2 SYGVKD. The CDR3 loop spans 11 amino acids. The ends were cut back, 9 bases at V and 3 bases at J, with 8 bases in the middle. CDR3 loop: CAIRQDTEAFF. The CDR3 nucleotides read TGTGCCATTAGACAAGACACTGAAGCTTTCTTT.

The CDR3 sequence is CASSLSYRDEETQYF. The DNA of the CDR3 is TGCGCCAGCAGCTTATCCTACAGGGACGAAGAGACCCAGTACTTC. The chain couples TRBV5-1 to TRBJ2-5; possible D gene TRBD1, 6 bases. CDR1 is SGHRS and CDR2 is YFSETQ in the germline V gene. Trimming left V 2 bases short and J 3 bases short, with 14 bases between. CDR3 length: 15 residues.

The chain carries TRBV12-5 and TRBJ2-2; weak D call: TRBD2 (6 bases). This CDR3 comprises 11 residues. Trimming left V 6 bases short and J 7 bases short, with 6 bases between. The V gene's germline CDR1 is LGHNT and CDR2 FRNRAP. The CDR3 region is CASGGGGELFF. The CDR3 DNA follows: TGTGCTAGTGGGGGAGGCGGGGAGCTGTTTTTT.

The chain couples TRBV30 to TRBJ1-5; D might be TRBD1 (6 bases). The germline gives CDR1 GTSNPN, CDR2 SVGIG (reference sequence). The CDR3 is 11 amino acids. With 2 bases removed from V and 13 bases from J, the gap between germline ends came to 12 bases. CDR3 nucleotide sequence: TGTGCCTGGAGTTTGACAGGCCAACAGCATTTT. Translated, it gives CAWSLTGQQHF.

Worth noting for this clone: This sequence may be a read error, since a much larger clone differs from it by one base. The same CDR3 also results from other DNA sequences found in this sample. The chain combines TRBV18 with TRBJ1-1, with D hard to call. CDR1 KGHSH and CDR2 LQKENI come from the germline V gene. V was shortened by 3 bases and J by 1 base, with 6 bases between the two germline ends. This CDR3 comprises 13 residues. The CDR3 DNA is TGTGCCAGCTCACCGGAGAGGAACACTGAAGCTTTCTTT. Amino acids: CASSPERNTEAFF.

The CDR3 is CASSFSQAPRTGELFF. CDR3 sequence (DNA): TGTGCCAGCAGCTTCTCCCAGGCTCCTCGCACCGGGGAGCTGTTTTTT. V and J are TRBV5-6 and TRBJ2-2; D not certain. CDR3 length: 16 amino acids. Between the trimmed V and J ends, which lost 2 bases and 4 bases, there was a span of 15 bases. Germline values: CDR1 SGHDT, CDR2 YYEEEE.